This section outlines one TCR beta chain sequence together with its context. Its antigen remains unknown. This record comes from a study of T cell responses to AZD1222 COVID-19 vaccine. Notes on the study in general: Vaccine-associated CD4 TCRs spanned spike, dominant at 160-218 and 743-854.

Combined were second doses at about 4 or about 12 weeks. Sequencing used immunoSEQ multiplex PCR; TCRdb keeps in-frame clones, though not all of them. The sample lists 150,000 to 200,000 clones, approximately 89% occurring once. This CDR3 region has 11 residues. V was shortened by 7 bases and J by 4 bases, with 10 bases between the two germline ends. CDR1 and CDR2 (germline): GTSNPN, SVGIG (reference sequence). The source material was peripheral blood, sampled 28 days after the second AZD1222 dose. This clonotype originated in an adult who received the AZD1222 COVID-19 vaccine. The V and J genes are TRBV30 and TRBJ2-5, with D perhaps matching TRBD1 or TRBD2 (5 bases each). The CDR3 DNA reads as TGTGCCTACCGGGACCCAGAGACCCAGTACTTC. Its protein product is CAYRDPETQYF.